This T cell receptor beta chain was observed in a study of blood T cells in healthy people across ages. Study-wide findings and caveats: TCR beta diversity was tightly associated with the proportion of naive T cells.

The use of a sample-barcoded 5' primer and a J-beta primer mix characterized a second PCR of about 6 to 12 cycles. MiXCR was run by TCRdb on the 5' RACE reads, yielding one entry per CDR3 protein. The sample shows roughly 1.7 million distinct CDR3 sequences, about 35% of them seen only once. About this clonotype: Its antigen is currently unknown.

Losses at the gene ends were 10 bases for V and 8 bases for J; bases not matched to a gene: 18. The CDR3 runs to 17 residues. From germline, CDR1 is SGHAT and CDR2 FQNNGV. The study drew donors from healthy Caucasian individuals in Russia aged roughly 6 to 95. Donors gave roughly 10 milliliters of peripheral blood apiece. Total RNA extraction produced at least 5.5 micrograms (per sample) for the study. The TCR comes from a woman aged 25 to 39 in good health. The J gene is TRBJ2-1, the V gene TRBV11-2; 12 nucleotides match TRBD2. The sample was blood. DNA of the CDR3: TGTGCCACCGAGCCGTTGGGTATGACTAGCGGGAGCGATGAGCAGTTCTTC. It specifies CATEPLGMTSGSDEQFF.